Below are 25 T cell receptor beta chains sequenced from a single sample in a study of shared clonotypes between healthy human individuals (dated by TCRdb to about 2020). Library prep was done by the immunoSEQ multiplex PCR assay. TCRdb re-hosts the immuneACCESS table, in-frame sequences only. Its copies lack some clones; in the studies checked, an unresolved V gene accounts for under half of them, and the cause for the rest is not known. This sample is represented by about 1.1 million clones; 60% to 85% of them were singletons. The ten largest make up roughly 0.82% of the sample. The sample was memory CD4+ T cells from PBMCs. Reading the label with the study, this specimen's cell subset or site is: CD45RA-negative fraction. These receptors were taken from a man younger than 35 in good health. Some clones in this sample may be carry-over from other donors' samples.

The rearrangement links TRBV18 to TRBJ1-1; 8 positions match TRBD1. Germline V gene lookup returns CDR1 KGHSH and CDR2 LQKENI. The CDR3 is 14 residues long. J gave up 6 bases and V 4 bases, and 7 bases lay outside the gene matches. The CDR3 spells CASSRTGKSPEAFF. CDR3 coding DNA: TGTGCCAGCTCACGGACAGGGAAGTCGCCTGAAGCTTTCTTT.

This clone was seen repeatedly, ten times or more. The V call is TRBV6-4, the J call TRBJ1-4; D ambiguous. The CDR3 has 17 residues. V shed 0 bases and J shed 7 bases, with 18 bases lying between them. The germline gives CDR1 MRHNA, CDR2 SNTAGT. The CDR3 region has the DNA TGTGCCAGCAGTGACTCGTGGGGTTACAAGGTTGGTGAAAAACTGTTTTTT. This gives the protein CASSDSWGYKVGEKLFF.

This chain uses TRBV4-1 with TRBJ2-5, with D perhaps TRBD2 (5 bases). The closer fit of TRBJ2-7 to the DNA end suggests the J call may be wrong. The CDR3 has 16 residues. The V gene's germline CDR1 is MGHRA and CDR2 YSYEKL. The CDR3 reads CASRPIPLARSYEQYF. In nucleotides, the CDR3 is TGCGCCAGCAGGCCCATTCCGCTAGCACGCTCCTACGAGCAGTACTTC.

The table lists this clone with many counts. Other DNA sequences in the sample encode the same CDR3. V is TRBV11-2 and J is TRBJ2-1; 12 bases agree with TRBD2. CDR3 length equals 16 residues. J lost 4 bases, V lost 5 bases, and 6 bases had no gene match. The germline V gene encodes CDR1 SGHAT and CDR2 FQNNGV. Written as DNA, the CDR3 is TGTGCCAGCAGCCCGAGACTAGCGGGAGTTTACAATGAGCAGTTCTTC. It encodes CASSPRLAGVYNEQFF. The full variable domain, in which reference TRBV11-2 and TRBJ2-1 provide the parts outside the CDR3, is EAGVAQSPRYKIIEKRQSVAFWCNPISGHATLYWYQQILGQGPKLLIQFQNNGVVDDSQLPKDRFSAERLKGVDSTLKIQPAKLEDSAVYLCASSPRLAGVYNEQFFGPGTRLTVL.

The V and J genes are TRBV28 and TRBJ2-1, with 13 bases aligning to TRBD2. The CDR3 consists of 16 residues. Looked up from germline, CDR1 is MDHEN and CDR2 is SYDVKM. V lost 3 bases, J lost 8 bases, and 7 bases stayed unmatched. CDR3 sequence: CASSFRGTSGDHEQFF. CDR3 coding DNA: TGTGCCAGCAGTTTCCGGGGGACTAGCGGGGATCATGAGCAGTTCTTC.

Only one count was recorded for this clone. The chain is built from TRBV5-8 and TRBJ1-5, with D tentatively TRBD1 (6 bases). From germline, CDR1 is SGHTS and CDR2 YDEGEE. Trimming stripped 2 bases from V and 15 bases from J, with 12 bases between. CDR3 size: 11 residues. The CDR3 reads CASSFRQERHF. CDR3 DNA: TGTGCCAGCAGCTTTCGACAGGAAAGGCATTTT.

This clone was observed a single time. The V call is TRBV5-4, the J call TRBJ1-1; 9 bases align to TRBD1. The CDR3 is 14 residues long. Germline V gene sequence: CDR1 SGHNT, CDR2 YYREEE (reference sequence). Trimming at V came to 10 bases and at J to 1 base, leaving 8 bases not matched to a gene. The CDR3 bases are TGTGCCGCCCCGGGACAGGGACAGAACACTGAAGCTTTCTTT. It is translated as CAAPGQGQNTEAFF.

This clone was counted between two and nine times. V usage is TRBV9 and J usage is TRBJ2-7, with 8 nucleotides matching TRBD2. Germline V gene sequence: CDR1 SGDLS, CDR2 YYNGEE. Trimming removed 4 bases from V and 6 bases from J; junction bases left unmatched: 9. The CDR3 is 14 amino acids. CDR3 sequence (DNA): TGTGCCAGCAGCCCCACTAGCGGTCGCGGCGAGCAGTACTTC. Translating it yields CASSPTSGRGEQYF. Variable domain in full (rest from reference TRBV9 and TRBJ2-7): DSGVTQTPKHLITATGQRVTLRCSPRSGDLSVYWYQQSLDQGLQFLIQYYNGEERAKGNILERFSAQQFPDLHSELNLSSLELGDSALYFCASSPTSGRGEQYFGPGTRLTVT.

Notes on this clone: The sample has other DNA sequences that encode this CDR3 too. The chain combines TRBV19 with TRBJ2-7; maybe TRBD2 (6 bases). CDR3 length: 14 residues. Germline loops: CDR1 LNHDA, CDR2 SQIVND (reference sequence). Trimming cost V 6 bases and J 0 bases, with 12 bases left between them. The CDR3 nucleotides are TGTGCCAGTAGCCGGGGTAGCGGCTCCTACGAGCAGTACTTC. Amino acid sequence: CASSRGSGSYEQYF.

The chain uses TRBV27 and TRBJ2-1, with 10 bases matching TRBD1. J gave up 10 bases and V 11 bases, and 8 bases lay outside the gene matches. Germline CDR1 is MNHEY and CDR2 is SMNVEV (reference sequence). This CDR3 contains 12 residues. CDR3 loop: CAGGQGRDEQFF. CDR3 in DNA: TGTGCCGGGGGACAGGGGAGGGACGAGCAGTTCTTC.

About this clone itself: The sample contains more than one DNA sequence encoding this CDR3. The chain is built from TRBV5-1 and TRBJ2-7; 10 bases line up with TRBD1. The germline CDR1 and CDR2 sequences are SGHRS and YFSETQ. V lost 0 bases and J lost 6; bases outside the gene matches: 6. The CDR3 loop spans 15 amino acids. The CDR3, as DNA: TGCGCCAGCAGCTTGGGTGGGACAGGGGTGCGCGAGCAGTACTTC. Residues: CASSLGGTGVREQYF.

The chain employs TRBV5-1 and TRBJ2-5; D unresolved. Per the germline V gene, CDR1 is SGHRS and CDR2 is YFSETQ. Trimming removed 0 bases from V and 2 bases from J, with 8 bases in between. The CDR3 sequence is 14 residues long. As DNA, the CDR3 is TGCGCCAGCAGCTTGGTTCCCGCACAAGAGACCCAGTACTTC. It specifies CASSLVPAQETQYF.

Remarks on this clone: A far larger clone lies a single base away; this is likely a read error. This sequence joins TRBV14 and TRBJ2-5, with D hard to call. Germline CDR1 is SGHDN and CDR2 is FVKESK. The CDR3 is 14 amino acids. The CDR3 bases are TGTGCCAGCAGCCAACCAGCTCTTCGTGAGACCAAGTACTTC. Protein sequence: CASSQPALRETKYF.

This chain uses TRBV2 with TRBJ2-5, with D tentatively TRBD2 (7 bases). The V gene's germline CDR1 is SNHLY and CDR2 FYNNEI. V was pared by 6 bases and J by 7 bases, with 15 bases between. This CDR3 is 13 amino acids long. The CDR3 reads CASSQGREWTQYF. CDR3 DNA: TGTGCCAGCAGCCAGGGGCGGGAGTGGACCCAGTACTTC.

As concerns this clone: One base away lies a much larger clone, so this may be a sequencing read error. This specimen includes other DNA sequences encoding the same CDR3. The V gene is TRBV5-1, the J gene TRBJ2-2; 11 bases match TRBD2. J was trimmed by 1 base and V by 4 bases; bases with no gene match: 3. This CDR3 is 16 amino acids long. CDR1 is SGHRS, CDR2 YFSETQ, per germline. CDR3 loop: CASSLLAGGNTGELFF. CDR3 coding DNA: TGCGCCAGCAGCCTCCTAGCGGGAGGGAACACCGGGGAGCTGTTTTTT.

The V call is TRBV9, the J call TRBJ2-3; D is uncertain. V dropped 0 bases and J dropped 0 bases, with 11 bases sitting between them. This CDR3 has 16 residues. Germline assignment: CDR1 SGDLS and CDR2 YYNGEE. This chain's CDR3 is CASSVGSDRSTDTQYF. In DNA, the CDR3 is TGTGCCAGCAGCGTAGGTTCGGACCGTAGCACAGATACGCAGTATTTT.

Only one count was recorded for this clone. The V gene is TRBV7-2, the J gene TRBJ2-1; perhaps D is TRBD1 or TRBD2 (6 bases each). CDR1 and CDR2 from the germline V gene are SGHTA and FQGNSA. V lost 5 bases to trimming and J lost 3 bases, with 14 bases between them. There are 15 residues in the CDR3. This chain's CDR3 is CASSTYGGGYNEQFF. In DNA form, the CDR3 reads TGTGCCAGCAGCACCTACGGGGGCGGCTACAATGAGCAGTTCTTC. Complete variable domain (other parts from reference TRBV7-2 and TRBJ2-1): GAGVSQSPSNKVTEKGKDVELRCDPISGHTALYWYRQSLGQGLEFLIYFQGNSAPDKSGLPSDRFSAERTGGSVSTLTIQRTQQEDSAVYLCASSTYGGGYNEQFFGPGTRLTVL.

This clone occurred a few times. This chain connects TRBV28 to TRBJ2-1; tentatively, D is TRBD1 (5 bases). Germline CDR1 and CDR2: MDHEN and SYDVKM. This CDR3 spans 14 amino acids. Trimming stripped 5 bases from V and 7 bases from J, with 15 bases between. Here the CDR3 reads CASSTTRQGNEQFF. CDR3 bases: TGTGCCAGCAGTACAACCCGGCAGGGTAATGAGCAGTTCTTC.

The CDR3 DNA reads as TGTGCCAGTTTCCTACGAGGGCAGTACTTC. The encoded protein is CASFLRGQYF. J is TRBJ2-7 and V is TRBV19; D not resolved. V was shortened by 8 bases and J by 9 bases, with 11 bases between the two germline ends. The germline V gene has CDR1 LNHDA and CDR2 SQIVND (reference sequence). The CDR3 loop spans 10 amino acids.

The chain is built from TRBV7-2 and TRBJ1-2; 12 bases are shared with TRBD1. The trim removed 5 bases at V and 4 bases at J, leaving 8 bases unmatched. CDR1 and CDR2 from the germline V gene are SGHTA and FQGNSA. The CDR3 spans 16 residues. CDR3 in DNA: TGTGCCAGCAGCCCGGGACAGGGGGCGCGGAGCTATGGCTACACCTTC. Its translation: CASSPGQGARSYGYTF.

This chain connects TRBV4-1 to TRBJ1-4; D perhaps matches TRBD1 (5 bases). This CDR3 is built from 15 residues. Trimming shortened V by 6 bases and J by 11 bases, and 22 bases separated the two germline ends. From germline, CDR1 is MGHRA and CDR2 YSYEKL. The CDR3 sequence: CASRPPGTVSGKLFF. For the CDR3, the DNA is TGCGCCAGCAGGCCACCCGGGACCGTCAGTGGGAAACTGTTTTTT.

The chain recombines TRBV7-3 with TRBJ2-2; weak D call: TRBD1 (5 bases). Trimming took 5 bases from V and 2 from J, leaving 12 bases between them. The CDR3 is made up of 15 amino acids. Germline assignment: CDR1 SGHTA and CDR2 FQGTGA. The CDR3 DNA follows: TGTGCCAGCAGCCACCCCGGACAAAACACCGGGGAGCTGTTTTTT. Its protein product is CASSHPGQNTGELFF.

This chain uses TRBV5-1 with TRBJ1-3; weak D call: TRBD1 (5 bases). Germline V gene lookup returns CDR1 SGHRS and CDR2 YFSETQ. This CDR3 comprises 15 residues. Trimming shortened V by 4 bases and J by 4 bases, and 15 bases separated the two germline ends. For the CDR3, the DNA is TGCGCCAGCAGCGACGGGACCTTTATGGGAAACACCATATATTTT. Translation: CASSDGTFMGNTIYF.

V and J are TRBV19 and TRBJ2-7; the match to TRBD1 covers 9 bases. The V gene end was trimmed by 5 bases and the J gene end by 1 base; junction bases not matched to a gene: 3. Germline CDR1 is LNHDA and CDR2 is SQIVND (reference sequence). The CDR3 is 14 residues long. The DNA for the CDR3 is TGTGCCAGTAGTTTCGACAGGGGGTCCTACGAGCAGTACTTC. It encodes CASSFDRGSYEQYF.

This sequence joins TRBV18 and TRBJ2-6; no clear D. The germline gives CDR1 KGHSH, CDR2 LQKENI. V dropped 7 bases and J dropped 0 bases, with 10 bases sitting between them. This CDR3 has 15 amino acids. The CDR3 coding sequence is TGTGCCAGCTGTCAGGACCACTCTGGGGCCAACGTCCTGACTTTC. Translated: CASCQDHSGANVLTF.